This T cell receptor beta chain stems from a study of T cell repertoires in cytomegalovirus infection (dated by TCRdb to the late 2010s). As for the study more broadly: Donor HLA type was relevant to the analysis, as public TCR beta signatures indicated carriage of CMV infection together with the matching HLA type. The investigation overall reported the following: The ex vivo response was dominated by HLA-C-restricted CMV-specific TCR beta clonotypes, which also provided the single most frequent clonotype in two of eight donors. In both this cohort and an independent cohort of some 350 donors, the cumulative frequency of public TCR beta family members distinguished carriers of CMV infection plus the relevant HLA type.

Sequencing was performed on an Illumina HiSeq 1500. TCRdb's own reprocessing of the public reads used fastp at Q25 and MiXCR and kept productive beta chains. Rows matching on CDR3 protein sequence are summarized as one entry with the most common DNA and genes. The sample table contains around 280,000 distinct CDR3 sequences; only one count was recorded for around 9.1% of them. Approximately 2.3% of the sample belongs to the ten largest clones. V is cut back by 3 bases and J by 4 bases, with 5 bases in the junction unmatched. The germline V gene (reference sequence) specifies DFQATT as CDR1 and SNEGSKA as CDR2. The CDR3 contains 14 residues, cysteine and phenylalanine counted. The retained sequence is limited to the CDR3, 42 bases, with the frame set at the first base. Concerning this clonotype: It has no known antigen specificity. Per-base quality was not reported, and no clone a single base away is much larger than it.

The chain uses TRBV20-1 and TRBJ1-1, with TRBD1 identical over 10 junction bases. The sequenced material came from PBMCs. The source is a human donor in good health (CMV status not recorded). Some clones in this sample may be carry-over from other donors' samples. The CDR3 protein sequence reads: CSASRGQGGTEAFF. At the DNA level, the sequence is TGCAGTGCTAGCCGTGGACAGGGGGGCACTGAAGCTTTCTTT.